These 26 T cell receptor beta chains were sequenced from one sample in a study of blood T cell repertoires in COVID-19. The table came from immunoSEQ multiplex PCR; TCRdb's copy has only in-frame clones and leaves some out. The sample consists of about 200,000 clones, around 84% of them appearing once. The sample comprised peripheral blood. These receptors were collected from a man in his fifties with acute or convalescent COVID-19.

The CDR3 DNA follows: TGTGCCAGCAGCGGGGGGGAGGAAGGGAACACTGAAGCTTTCTTT. Protein product: CASSGGEEGNTEAFF. V gene TRBV21-1 combines with J gene TRBJ1-1. TRBV21-1 is labeled a pseudogene. The CDR3 is 15 amino acids.

This clone has a handful of counts. The J gene is TRBJ2-1, the V gene TRBV29-1, with a weak D call TRBD2 (5 bases). V shed 3 bases and J shed 2 bases, with 11 bases lying between them. The CDR3 sequence is 14 residues long. The germline V gene encodes CDR1 SQVTM and CDR2 ANQGSEA. CDR3 in amino acids: CSVDEGTTYNEQFF. The CDR3 DNA follows: TGCAGCGTTGATGAGGGAACCACCTACAATGAGCAGTTCTTC.

The CDR3 coding sequence is TGCGCCAGCAGTCAATTACCTCCAGGGGGCTCGCACGAGCAGTACTTC. Amino acids: CASSQLPPGGSHEQYF. The J gene is TRBJ2-7, the V gene TRBV23-1, with TRBD1 matching over 8 bases. TRBV23-1 is classed as an ORF, of uncertain function. The ends lost 1 base at V and 5 bases at J; junction bases unmatched: 10. The CDR3 has 16 amino acids.

The chain is built from TRBV6-5 and TRBJ2-1, with 9 bases identical to TRBD2. CDR3 size: 15 residues. Germline V lookup: CDR1 MNHEY, CDR2 SVGAGI. J lost 8 bases, V lost 5 bases, and 10 bases had no gene match. The DNA of the CDR3 is TGTGCCAGCAGTCCTAGCGGGGTATTAGTCTATGAGCAGTTCTTC. This gives the protein CASSPSGVLVYEQFF.

The V and J genes are TRBV27 and TRBJ1-5, with D unclear. There are 18 residues in the CDR3. Germline CDR1 and CDR2: MNHEY and SMNVEV (reference sequence). Trimming cost V 1 base and J 0 bases, with 16 bases left between them. The CDR3: CASSLLPPINRSNQPQHF. The DNA for the CDR3 is TGTGCCAGCAGTTTATTACCTCCTATAAATCGTAGCAATCAGCCCCAGCATTTT.

This rearrangement joins TRBV7-9 to TRBJ2-5; TRBD2 agrees at 16 bases. Trimming took 6 bases from V and 4 from J; bases not matched to a gene: 5. CDR1 is SEHNR, CDR2 FQNEAQ, per germline (reference sequence). This CDR3 spans 16 amino acids. CDR3 in DNA: TGTGCCAGCAGTGGGACTAGCGGGGGGGCGCGAGAGACCCAGTACTTC. Translation: CASSGTSGGARETQYF. The full variable domain, completed using reference TRBV7-9 and TRBJ2-5, is DTGVSQNPRHKITKRGQNVTFRCDPISEHNRLYWYRQTLGQGPEFLTYFQNEAQLEKSRLLSDRFSAERPKGSFSTLEIQRTEQGDSAMYLCASSGTSGGARETQYFGPGTRLLVL.

The chain joins TRBV4-2 to TRBJ2-5, with D unresolved. Germline CDR1 and CDR2: LGHNA and YNFKEQ. The CDR3 is made up of 15 amino acids. V gave up 0 bases and J gave up 0 bases, with 8 bases separating them. The chain's CDR3 is CASSQDPRHQETQYF. CDR3 bases: TGTGCCAGCAGCCAAGACCCTAGACACCAAGAGACCCAGTACTTC.

This clone occurred once. The chain links TRBV6-2 or TRBV6-3 to TRBJ2-6; 9 nucleotides agree with TRBD2. The junction had 15 bases not matched to a gene; V was cut back by 6 bases and J by 3 bases. CDR3 size: 19 residues. Germline CDR1 is MNHEY and CDR2 is SVGEGT. The CDR3 is CASSPTPGLAAGGANVLTF. The CDR3 bases are TGTGCCAGCAGCCCTACCCCGGGACTAGCAGCGGGTGGGGCCAACGTCCTGACTTTC.

The chain employs TRBV2 and TRBJ1-1; 9 bases fit TRBD1. V was clipped by 5 bases and J by 4 bases; unmatched bases: 5. The germline V gene encodes CDR1 SNHLY and CDR2 FYNNEI. This CDR3 is built from 14 residues. The CDR3 coding sequence is TGTGCCAGCAGTCGACAGGGGGGAGGCACTGAAGCTTTCTTT. This encodes CASSRQGGGTEAFF.

V gene TRBV7-9 combines with J gene TRBJ1-1; D remains unclear. Germline V gene sequence: CDR1 SEHNR, CDR2 FQNEAQ (reference sequence). The CDR3 spans 16 residues. The germline V and J ends were trimmed by 5 bases and 4 bases, with 20 bases remaining between them. CDR3 bases: TGTGCCAGCAGCGGCCCGGCGACCCCGGGAAGCACTGAAGCTTTCTTT. It translates to CASSGPATPGSTEAFF.

The chain employs TRBV5-3 and TRBJ2-7, with 8 positions matching TRBD1. TRBV5-3 is annotated as an ORF whose role is uncertain. V dropped 4 bases and J dropped 3; count of bases not matched to a gene: 12. CDR3 size: 16 residues. The CDR3: CARSPGQGRSIYEQYF. As DNA, the CDR3 is TGTGCCAGAAGCCCTGGACAGGGACGATCTATCTACGAGCAGTACTTC.

V and J are TRBV5-5 and TRBJ2-7; the D gene is possibly TRBD2 (5 bases). Germline CDR1 is SGHKS and CDR2 is YYEKEE (reference sequence). V lost 4 bases and J 1 base, leaving 18 bases between the germline ends. The CDR3 is 16 amino acids. The CDR3 spells CASSPPAGLGSYEQYF. For the CDR3, the DNA is TGTGCCAGCAGCCCTCCGGCGGGCCTTGGGTCCTACGAGCAGTACTTC.

Here the CDR3 DNA reads TGCGCCAGCAACCCGACGGCAGGTTTCGGGAACACTGAAGCTTTCTTT. Protein: CASNPTAGFGNTEAFF. The chain links TRBV5-1 to TRBJ1-1; unclear D gene. The CDR3 contains 16 residues. Trimming stripped 6 bases from V and 1 base from J, with 19 bases between. Germline values: CDR1 SGHRS, CDR2 YFSETQ.

V is TRBV12-3 or TRBV12-4 and J is TRBJ1-1; a possible D gene is TRBD1 (6 bases). The CDR3 sequence is 13 residues long. V dropped 6 bases and J dropped 0 bases, with 8 bases sitting between them. Here the CDR3 DNA reads TGTGCCAGCAGGACAGGTCTGAACACTGAAGCTTTCTTT. This encodes CASRTGLNTEAFF.

This rearrangement joins TRBV7-9 to TRBJ1-1; no clear D. Trimming stripped 1 base from V and 5 bases from J, with 11 bases between. Germline V gene data show CDR1 as SEHNR and CDR2 as FQNEAQ (reference sequence). This CDR3 spans 14 amino acids. CDR3 region: CASSLVGRGTEAFF. Here the CDR3 DNA reads TGTGCCAGCAGCTTAGTTGGGAGAGGAACTGAAGCTTTCTTT.

The gene calls are TRBV6-5 and TRBJ2-1; 8 bases are shared with TRBD2. The ends lost 4 bases at V and 6 bases at J; junction bases unmatched: 8. The CDR3 consists of 15 residues. Germline CDR1 reads MNHEY; CDR2 reads SVGAGI. The chain's CDR3 is CASSSPGLVFNEQFF. The CDR3 bases are TGTGCCAGCAGTTCCCCGGGACTAGTATTCAATGAGCAGTTCTTC.

V is TRBV5-5 and J is TRBJ2-7; perhaps TRBD1 as D (5 bases). CDR1 and CDR2 from the germline V gene are SGHKS and YYEKEE (reference sequence). The CDR3 has 14 amino acids. V lost 3 bases, J lost 2 bases, and 12 bases lay in between. CDR3 sequence reads: CASSSQVAPYEQYF. In DNA, the CDR3 is TGTGCCAGCAGCTCACAGGTCGCACCCTACGAGCAGTACTTC.

The chain recombines TRBV2 with TRBJ2-7; D call uncertain. Germline V gene lookup returns CDR1 SNHLY and CDR2 FYNNEI. V shed 6 bases and J shed 2 bases, with 26 bases lying between them. The CDR3 contains 18 residues. The CDR3 region has the DNA TGTGCCAGCAGAAAAATGAAGCTTTGGGCGAGAACGACCTACGAGCAGTACTTC. It yields the protein CASRKMKLWARTTYEQYF.

This clone has just one count. J is TRBJ1-4 and V is TRBV6-5, with D maybe TRBD1 (6 bases). The CDR3 is 14 amino acids. The germline gives CDR1 MNHEY, CDR2 SVGAGI. V was pared by 5 bases and J by 3 bases, with 10 bases between. CDR3 DNA sequence: TGTGCCAGCAGTAAGACAGGTTCTAATGAAAAACTGTTTTTT. Amino acid sequence: CASSKTGSNEKLFF.

The DNA of the CDR3 is TGTGCCAGTAGGTCCGGGGGTTTTTTGAACACTGAAGCTTTCTTT. It translates to CASRSGGFLNTEAFF. The chain is built from TRBV19 and TRBJ1-1; D is possibly TRBD1 (5 bases). Germline CDR1 is LNHDA and CDR2 is SQIVND (reference sequence). The CDR3 length is 15 residues. V gave up 6 bases and J gave up 0 bases, with 14 bases separating them. Using reference TRBV19 and TRBJ1-1 for the parts outside the CDR3, the full variable domain is DGGITQSPKYLFRKEGQNVTLSCEQNLNHDAMYWYRQDPGQGLRLIYYSQIVNDFQKGDIAEGYSVSREKKESFPLTVTSAQKNPTAFYLCASRSGGFLNTEAFFGQGTRLTVV.

The J gene is TRBJ2-4, the V gene TRBV5-5; D might be TRBD2 (6 bases). The CDR3 covers 17 residues. The germline V and J ends were trimmed by 0 bases and 3 bases, with 16 bases remaining between them. Germline loops: CDR1 SGHKS, CDR2 YYEKEE (reference sequence). The CDR3 is CASSLDGGIQGKNIQYF. DNA of the CDR3: TGTGCCAGCAGCTTGGACGGGGGAATACAAGGCAAAAACATTCAGTACTTC.

This rearrangement joins TRBV5-1 to TRBJ2-2, with 8 bases fitting TRBD2. The CDR3 runs 15 residues. Germline V gives CDR1 SGHRS, CDR2 YFSETQ. The V gene end was trimmed by 5 bases and the J gene end by 4 bases; junction bases not matched to a gene: 7. In nucleotides, the CDR3 is TGCGCCAGCAGTCTGGCGGGGGGATCCACCGGGGAGCTGTTTTTT. Translation gives CASSLAGGSTGELFF.

The chain links TRBV7-2 to TRBJ1-1; a possible D gene is TRBD1 (5 bases). The CDR3 is 14 residues long. Germline V gene sequence: CDR1 SGHTA, CDR2 FQGNSA. Trimming took 3 bases from V and 1 from J, leaving 9 bases between them. CDR3: CASSFGAANTEAFF. In DNA form, the CDR3 reads TGTGCCAGCAGCTTTGGGGCGGCGAACACTGAAGCTTTCTTT. The full variable domain, with the rest looked up from reference TRBV7-2 and TRBJ1-1, is GAGVSQSPSNKVTEKGKDVELRCDPISGHTALYWYRQSLGQGLEFLIYFQGNSAPDKSGLPSDRFSAERTGGSVSTLTIQRTQQEDSAVYLCASSFGAANTEAFFGQGTRLTVV.

The chain combines TRBV18 with TRBJ2-7; possible D gene TRBD1, 5 bases. The CDR3 sequence is 15 residues long. Trimming cost V 3 bases and J 0 bases, with 12 bases left between them. Germline values: CDR1 KGHSH, CDR2 LQKENI. The chain's CDR3 is CASSPGRAYSYEQYF. The CDR3 coding sequence is TGTGCCAGCTCACCTGGCAGGGCATACTCCTACGAGCAGTACTTC.

The rearrangement links TRBV7-9 to TRBJ1-6, with 7 bases aligning to TRBD1. Germline values: CDR1 SEHNR, CDR2 FQNEAQ (reference sequence). The CDR3 is 16 residues long. With 1 base clipped from V and 3 bases from J, the junction kept 3 bases outside the gene matches. CDR3 protein: CASSLGQGFYNSPLHF. The CDR3 region has the DNA TGTGCCAGCAGCTTAGGACAGGGCTTCTATAATTCACCCCTCCACTTT.

The genes are TRBV12-3 or TRBV12-4 and TRBJ2-4; 8 bases line up with TRBD2. V shed 6 bases, J shed 7 bases, and the junction held 2 bases outside the gene matches. CDR3 size: 12 residues. CDR3 protein: CASRGLGNIQYF. The CDR3 DNA sequence: TGTGCCAGCAGGGGACTAGGCAACATTCAGTACTTC.